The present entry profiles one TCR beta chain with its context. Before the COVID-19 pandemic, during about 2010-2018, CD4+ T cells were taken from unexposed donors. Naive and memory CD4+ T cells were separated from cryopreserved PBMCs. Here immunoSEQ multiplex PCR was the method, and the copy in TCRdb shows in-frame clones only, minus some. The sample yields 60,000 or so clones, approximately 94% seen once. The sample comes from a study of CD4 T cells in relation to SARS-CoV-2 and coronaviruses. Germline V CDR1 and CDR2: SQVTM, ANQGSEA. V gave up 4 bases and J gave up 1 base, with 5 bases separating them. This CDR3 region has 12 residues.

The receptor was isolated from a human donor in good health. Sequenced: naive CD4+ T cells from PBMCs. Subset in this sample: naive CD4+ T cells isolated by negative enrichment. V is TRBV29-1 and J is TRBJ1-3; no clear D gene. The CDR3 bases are TGCAGCGTTGGCAGGTCTGGAAACACCATATATTTT. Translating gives CSVGRSGNTIYF.